This TCR beta chain came from a study of radiation and T cells in renal cell carcinoma. Comments on this clone: Its antigen is currently unknown.

Time point noted: blood 2 weeks post-SBRT. The treatment here: 15 Gy SBRT to primary tumor, nephrectomy 4 weeks later. This renal cell carcinoma was of the clear cell type. Method: immunoSEQ multiplex PCR; TCRdb's copy keeps in-frame clones and lacks some. The repertoire consists of tens of thousands of clones, with around 78% occurring once and the leading ten covering roughly 7%. From germline, CDR1 is SGHKS and CDR2 YYEKEE (reference sequence). Trimming pared 3 bases from V and 1 base from J, leaving 10 bases between. The CDR3 has 14 amino acids. Study-wide findings and caveats: Pretreatment tumor biopsies were lacking, so baseline clonotypes are unknown. From baseline, blood top tumor clonotypes peaked at 2 weeks post-radiation.

This clonotype was obtained from a man in his fifties or sixties with renal cell carcinoma. The sample consisted of blood, taken from a patient whose treatment included radiotherapy and nephrectomy. The J gene is TRBJ1-1, the V gene TRBV5-5, with unresolved D. The CDR3 protein is CASSSFGPNTEAFF. The DNA of the CDR3 is TGTGCCAGCAGCTCCTTCGGCCCGAACACTGAAGCTTTCTTT.